This passage covers 6 T cell receptor beta chains from one sample sequenced in a study of cytomegalovirus exposure and HLA in healthy donors (dated by TCRdb to about 2017). Library construction relied on the immunoSEQ multiplex PCR assay. A mixture of 60 forward primers for TCR Vbeta segments and 13 reverse primers for TCR Jbeta segments was used in the multiplex PCR. Imported from immuneACCESS, the table was reduced by TCRdb to in-frame sequences with V and J called. These copies leave out some clones; in studies compared against another copy, an unresolved V gene accounts for under half, and the cause of the remainder is not known. This sample gives some 170,000 clones in total; 70% to 80% of them show up just once. In total, the top ten clones hold over 1.1% of the sample. Sequenced material: PBMCs. The receptors shown here come from a man between 60 and 75 years old in good health and CMV-seronegative.

This chain uses TRBV27 with TRBJ2-7; 9 positions agree with TRBD2. V dropped 2 bases and J dropped 3; count of bases not matched to a gene: 5. CDR1 is MNHEY, CDR2 SMNVEV, per germline (reference sequence). CDR3 length: 15 residues. CDR3 nucleotide sequence: TGTGCCAGCAGTTTAATGGCTAGCGGGAACTACGAGCAGTACTTC. Translation gives CASSLMASGNYEQYF.

The rearrangement joins TRBV27 to TRBJ2-5; maybe TRBD2 (6 bases). The germline V and J ends were trimmed by 6 bases and 3 bases, with 17 bases remaining between them. CDR3 length equals 15 residues. Germline values: CDR1 MNHEY, CDR2 SMNVEV (reference sequence). CDR3 residues: CASSAVAAGEETQYF. CDR3 coding DNA: TGTGCCAGCAGCGCCGTAGCGGCTGGAGAAGAGACCCAGTACTTC.

The chain has TRBV18 and TRBJ2-5; 7 bases map to TRBD1. V lost 3 bases to trimming and J lost 1 base; unmatched junction nucleotides: 2. CDR1 is KGHSH and CDR2 is LQKENI in the germline V gene. CDR3 length: 14 amino acids. CDR3 coding DNA: TGTGCCAGCTCACCCGGGACAGCCCAAGAGACCCAGTACTTC. This gives the protein CASSPGTAQETQYF.

The rearrangement joins TRBV28 to TRBJ1-5; D may be TRBD1 (6 bases). V was clipped by 3 bases and J by 3 bases, with 12 bases between them. This CDR3 spans 15 amino acids. Germline V gives CDR1 MDHEN, CDR2 SYDVKM. This CDR3 reads CASSFPTGHNQPQHF. The CDR3 DNA sequence: TGTGCCAGCAGTTTCCCGACAGGCCACAATCAGCCCCAGCATTTT.

The chain is built from TRBV19 and TRBJ1-6, with TRBD1 identical over 7 bases. The CDR3 length is 15 residues. Losses at the gene ends were 7 bases for V and 3 bases for J; bases not matched to a gene: 6. Germline CDR1 reads LNHDA; CDR2 reads SQIVND (reference sequence). CDR3 sequence: CASTGNRGYNSPLHF. The CDR3, as DNA: TGTGCCAGTACCGGAAACAGGGGCTATAATTCACCCCTCCACTTT.

This sequence joins TRBV19 and TRBJ2-7; D may be TRBD1 (6 bases). V lost 5 bases, J lost 2 bases, and 13 bases lay in between. The CDR3 is 14 residues long. Germline CDR1 LNHDA, CDR2 SQIVND (reference sequence). This CDR3 reads CASSSRTDTYEQYF. The DNA of the CDR3 is TGTGCCAGTAGTTCCCGGACAGACACCTACGAGCAGTACTTC.